These 11 T cell receptor beta chains originate from one sample sequenced in a study of patients and donors after allogeneic stem cell transplantation. TCRdb called the RT-PCR reads again in MiXCR, with one record for every CDR3 protein. The table lists 10,000 to 12,000 distinct CDR3 sequences, 20% to 25% of them singletons. The sequenced material came from blood, either unsorted or a sorted T cell fraction (not recorded which). These receptors all stem from a human donor who was either an allogeneic HSCT recipient or a stem cell or donor lymphocyte infusion donor (not recorded which). It is not recorded whose cells these are; they may come from a transplant donor.

This clonotype occurred a few times. The chain combines TRBV2 with TRBJ1-5; D is unclear. Looked up from germline, CDR1 is SNHLY and CDR2 is FYNNEI. The CDR3 is 12 amino acids. Between the trimmed V and J ends, which lost 5 bases and 6 bases, there was a span of 8 bases. Written as DNA, the CDR3 is TGTGCCAGCAGTCTGGTAGGTCAGCCCCAGCATTTT. Translated: CASSLVGQPQHF.

The sample holds many counts of this clonotype. The chain has TRBV11-2 and TRBJ1-4, with a possible D match to TRBD1 (6 bases). The CDR3 contains 14 residues. Trimming took off 5 bases at V and 8 bases at J, with 15 bases between the two ends. Germline V gives CDR1 SGHAT, CDR2 FQNNGV. CDR3 protein: CASSPRTDWEKLFF. For the CDR3, the DNA is TGTGCCAGCAGCCCCCGGACAGATTGGGAAAAACTGTTTTTT.

This clonotype was found a few times. This sequence joins TRBV4-2 and TRBJ1-1; 10 nucleotides line up with TRBD1. Germline CDR1 reads LGHNA; CDR2 reads YNFKEQ. The V segment lost 0 bases and the J segment 11 bases; nucleotides outside the gene matches: 3. The CDR3 extends over 13 amino acids. CDR3 in DNA: TGTGCCAGCAGCCAAGAGGACAGGGGGAGGGCTTTCTTT. Translation: CASSQEDRGRAFF.

This clonotype was seen ten or more times. The CDR3 nucleotides read TGTGCCAGCAGCCAAGCCACAGTCAATCAGCCCCAGCATTTT. Its protein product is CASSQATVNQPQHF. This sequence joins TRBV3-1 and TRBJ1-5; D is unresolved. CDR1 and CDR2 from the germline V gene are LGHDT and YNNKEL (reference sequence). This CDR3 region has 14 residues. V dropped 1 base and J dropped 3 bases, with 7 bases sitting between them. Full variable domain (rest looked up from reference TRBV3-1 and TRBJ1-5): DTAVSQTPKYLVTQMGNDKSIKCEQNLGHDTMYWYKQDSKKFLKIMFSYNNKELIINETVPNRFSPKSPDKAHLNLHINSLELGDSAVYFCASSQATVNQPQHFGDGTRLSIL.

This chain uses TRBV6-5 with TRBJ2-2; the D is unclear. The CDR3 spans 15 residues. V gave up 6 bases and J gave up 1 base, with 12 bases separating them. Germline V gene data show CDR1 as MNHEY and CDR2 as SVGAGI. DNA for the CDR3: TGTGCCAGCAGCGAATTTGACGGGAACACCGGGGAGCTGTTTTTT. Its translation is CASSEFDGNTGELFF.

This clonotype appeared a few times. The V and J genes are TRBV12-3 or TRBV12-4 and TRBJ2-7; 9 positions agree with TRBD1. After removal of 6 bases from V and 0 bases from J, the junction contained 6 bases not matched to a gene. This CDR3 has 15 amino acids. The CDR3 DNA reads as TGTGCCAGCAGCCTACAGGGGGCATCCTCCTACGAGCAGTACTTC. This translates into CASSLQGASSYEQYF.

This clonotype turned up a few times. This chain joins TRBV19 and TRBJ1-2; TRBD1 agrees at 7 bases. The CDR3 extends over 14 amino acids. Germline V gene lookup returns CDR1 LNHDA and CDR2 SQIVND (reference sequence). Trimming removed 7 bases from V and 5 bases from J; junction bases left unmatched: 10. The CDR3, as DNA: TGTGCCAGTACGACTTCCGGGACAGATTATGGCTACACCTTC. It yields the protein CASTTSGTDYGYTF. Variable domain in full (rest from reference TRBV19 and TRBJ1-2): DGGITQSPKYLFRKEGQNVTLSCEQNLNHDAMYWYRQDPGQGLRLIYYSQIVNDFQKGDIAEGYSVSREKKESFPLTVTSAQKNPTAFYLCASTTSGTDYGYTFGSGTRLTVV.

This clonotype was found a few times. V usage is TRBV2 and J usage is TRBJ1-5; D is uncertain. The germline V gene has CDR1 SNHLY and CDR2 FYNNEI. The CDR3 sequence is 14 residues long. Trimming took off 4 bases at V and 4 bases at J, with 11 bases between the two ends. This CDR3 reads CASSADGTNQPQHF. DNA of the CDR3: TGTGCCAGCAGTGCCGACGGAACAAATCAGCCCCAGCATTTT. Combining the CDR3 with reference TRBV2 and TRBJ1-5 gives the whole variable domain EPEVTQTPSHQVTQMGQEVILRCVPISNHLYFYWYRQILGQKVEFLVSFYNNEISEKSEIFDDQFSVERPDGSNFTLKIRSTKLEDSAMYFCASSADGTNQPQHFGDGTRLSIL.

This clonotype has just a few counts. The DNA for the CDR3 is TGTGCCAGCAGCTCCGGGACAGGTTCCTATGGCTACACCTTC. It specifies CASSSGTGSYGYTF. The chain carries TRBV5-4 and TRBJ1-2; 8 nucleotides match TRBD1. This CDR3 contains 14 residues. CDR1 is SGHNT and CDR2 is YYREEE in the germline V gene (reference sequence). The V segment lost 3 bases and the J segment 4 bases; nucleotides outside the gene matches: 5.

As for this clonotype: An end of the junction does not agree with germline; a read error may underlie this. This chain uses TRBV2 with TRBJ1-1; D remains ambiguous. CDR1 and CDR2 from the germline V gene are SNHLY and FYNNEI. CDR3 length: 13 residues. CDR3 sequence: CASREGGTRRAFF. In DNA, the CDR3 is TGTGCCAGCAGGGAAGGCGGCACCAGAAGAGCTTTCTTT.

J is TRBJ2-5 and V is TRBV9; D unresolved. Trimming shortened V by 0 bases and J by 5 bases, and 11 bases separated the two germline ends. Germline CDR1 SGDLS, CDR2 YYNGEE. The CDR3 covers 14 residues. This CDR3 reads CASSVGEVSETQYF. Here the CDR3 DNA reads TGTGCCAGCAGCGTAGGCGAAGTTTCCGAGACCCAGTACTTC.